This T cell receptor beta chain was sequenced in a study of beta chain features in type 1 diabetes. About the study: The patient and healthy donor groups were comparable for age, gender and cell yields.

Regarding the study as a whole: When Type 1 diabetes patients were examined, their TCRB CDR3s proved moderately but significantly shorter in all four CD4+ subsets. PCR may have favored shorter templates equally in patients and controls.

The entirety of the isolated RNA underwent reverse transcription, so expressed TCRB transcripts were sequenced. Assay: immunoSEQ multiplex PCR; the TCRdb copy retains only in-frame clones and omits some. The sample yields about 150,000 clones, around 7.8% seen once. This clone has only a few counts. As yet, its antigen is unknown. This CDR3 is built from 12 residues. Germline lookup yields CDR1 MNHEY and CDR2 SVGAGI. The ends were cut back, 4 bases at V and 7 bases at J, with 10 bases in the middle. Each of the CD4+ naive, central memory, regulatory and stem cell-like memory populations was sorted via CD45RO/CCR7/CD25/CD127/CD95/CD27.

The sample taken for sequencing was central memory CD4+ T cells from blood. This chain connects TRBV6-5 to TRBJ1-2; D may be TRBD1 (6 bases). The TCR originated in a middle-aged woman with type 1 diabetes. The CDR3 loop reads CASSSVQGGYTF. In DNA, the CDR3 is TGTGCCAGCAGTTCAGTACAGGGTGGCTACACCTTC.